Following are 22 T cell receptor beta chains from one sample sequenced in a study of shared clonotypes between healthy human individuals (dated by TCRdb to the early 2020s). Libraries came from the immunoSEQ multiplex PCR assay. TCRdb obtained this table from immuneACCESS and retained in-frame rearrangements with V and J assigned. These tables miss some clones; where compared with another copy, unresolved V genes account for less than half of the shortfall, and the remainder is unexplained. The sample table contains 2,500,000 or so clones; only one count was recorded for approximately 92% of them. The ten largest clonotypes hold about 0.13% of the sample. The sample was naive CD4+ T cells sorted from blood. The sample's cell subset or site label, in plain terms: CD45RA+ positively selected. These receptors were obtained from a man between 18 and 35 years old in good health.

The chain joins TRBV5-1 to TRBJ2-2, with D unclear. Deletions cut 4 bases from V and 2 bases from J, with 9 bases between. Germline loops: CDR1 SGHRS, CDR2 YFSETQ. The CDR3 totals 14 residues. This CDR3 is CASSTTLNTGELFF. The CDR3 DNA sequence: TGCGCCAGCAGCACGACACTCAACACCGGGGAGCTGTTTTTT.

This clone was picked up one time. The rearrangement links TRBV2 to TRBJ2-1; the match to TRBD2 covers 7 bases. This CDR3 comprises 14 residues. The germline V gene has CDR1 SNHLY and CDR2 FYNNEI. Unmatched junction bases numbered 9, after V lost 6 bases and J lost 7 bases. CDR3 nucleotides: TGTGCCAGCAGCCCATTACTAGCGCAGAATGAGCAGTTCTTC. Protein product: CASSPLLAQNEQFF.

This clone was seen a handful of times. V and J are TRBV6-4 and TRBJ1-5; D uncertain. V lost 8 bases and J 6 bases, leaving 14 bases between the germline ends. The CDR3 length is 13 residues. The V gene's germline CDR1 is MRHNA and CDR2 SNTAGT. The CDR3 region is CASGPEAGQPQHF. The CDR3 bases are TGTGCCAGCGGACCCGAAGCGGGTCAGCCCCAGCATTTT.

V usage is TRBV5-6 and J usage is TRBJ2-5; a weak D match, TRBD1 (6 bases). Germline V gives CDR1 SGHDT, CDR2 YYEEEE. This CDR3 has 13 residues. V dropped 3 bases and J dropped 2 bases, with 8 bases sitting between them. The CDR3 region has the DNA TGTGCCAGCAGCTATAGGGGGCAAGAGACCCAGTACTTC. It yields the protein CASSYRGQETQYF.

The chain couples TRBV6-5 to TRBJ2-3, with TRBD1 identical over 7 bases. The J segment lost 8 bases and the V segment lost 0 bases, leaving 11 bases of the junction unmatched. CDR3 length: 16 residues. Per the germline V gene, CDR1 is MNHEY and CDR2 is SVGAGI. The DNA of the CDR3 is TGTGCCAGCAGTTACTCGACGGGACAGCCATATGGTACGCAGTATTTT. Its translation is CASSYSTGQPYGTQYF.

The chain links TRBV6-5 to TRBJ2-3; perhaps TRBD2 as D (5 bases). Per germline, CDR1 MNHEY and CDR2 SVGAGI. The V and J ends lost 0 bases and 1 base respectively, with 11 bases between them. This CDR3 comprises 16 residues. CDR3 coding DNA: TGTGCCAGCAGTTACTCGAGCGGAATGGGCACAGATACGCAGTATTTT. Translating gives CASSYSSGMGTDTQYF.

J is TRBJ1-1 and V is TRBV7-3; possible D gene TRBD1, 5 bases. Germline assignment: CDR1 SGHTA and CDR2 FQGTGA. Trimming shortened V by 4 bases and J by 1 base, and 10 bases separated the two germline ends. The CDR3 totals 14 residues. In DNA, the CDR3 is TGTGCCAGCAGCTCACGAGGGGAGAACACTGAAGCTTTCTTT. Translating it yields CASSSRGENTEAFF.

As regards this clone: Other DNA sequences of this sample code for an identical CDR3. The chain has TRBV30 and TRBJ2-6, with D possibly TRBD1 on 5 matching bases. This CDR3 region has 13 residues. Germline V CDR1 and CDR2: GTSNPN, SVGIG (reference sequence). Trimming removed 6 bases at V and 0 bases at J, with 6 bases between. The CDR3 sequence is CACDSSGANVLTF. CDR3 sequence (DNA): TGTGCCTGCGACAGCTCTGGGGCCAACGTCCTGACTTTC. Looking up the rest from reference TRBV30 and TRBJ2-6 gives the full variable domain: SQTIHQWPATLVQPVGSPLSLECTVEGTSNPNLYWYRQAAGRGLQLLFYSVGIGQISSEVPQNLSASRPQDRQFILSSKKLLLSDSGFYLCACDSSGANVLTFGAGSRLTVL.

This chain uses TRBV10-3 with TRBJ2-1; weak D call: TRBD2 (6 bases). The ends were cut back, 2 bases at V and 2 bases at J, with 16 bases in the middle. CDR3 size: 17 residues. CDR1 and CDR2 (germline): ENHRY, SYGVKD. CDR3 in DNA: TGTGCCATCAGTGAGGCCAGTCAGCGGGTGACCTACAATGAGCAGTTCTTC. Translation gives CAISEASQRVTYNEQFF.

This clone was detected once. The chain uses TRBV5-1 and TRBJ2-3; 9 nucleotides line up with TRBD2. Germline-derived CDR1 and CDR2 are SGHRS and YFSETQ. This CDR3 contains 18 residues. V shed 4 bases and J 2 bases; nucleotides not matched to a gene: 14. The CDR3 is CASSLGALAGDSTDTQYF. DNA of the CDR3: TGCGCCAGCAGCCTCGGGGCCTTAGCGGGAGATTCCACAGATACGCAGTATTTT. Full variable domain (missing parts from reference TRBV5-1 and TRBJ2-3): KAGVTQTPRYLIKTRGQQVTLSCSPISGHRSVSWYQQTPGQGLQFLFEYFSETQRNKGNFPGRFSGRQFSNSRSEMNVSTLELGDSALYLCASSLGALAGDSTDTQYFGPGTRLTVL.

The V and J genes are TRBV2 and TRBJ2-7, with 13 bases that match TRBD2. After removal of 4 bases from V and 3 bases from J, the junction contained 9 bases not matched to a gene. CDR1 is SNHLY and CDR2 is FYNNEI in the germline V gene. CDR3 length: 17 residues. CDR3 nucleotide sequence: TGTGCCAGCAGTGGACGTCGGACTAGCGGGGGCCACTACGAGCAGTACTTC. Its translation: CASSGRRTSGGHYEQYF.

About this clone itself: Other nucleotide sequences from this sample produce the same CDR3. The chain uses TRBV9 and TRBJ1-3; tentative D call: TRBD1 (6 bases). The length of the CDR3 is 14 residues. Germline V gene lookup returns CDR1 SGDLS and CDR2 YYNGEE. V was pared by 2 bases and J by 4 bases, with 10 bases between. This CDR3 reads CASSVGQAGNTIYF. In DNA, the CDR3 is TGTGCCAGCAGCGTGGGACAAGCAGGAAACACCATATATTTT.

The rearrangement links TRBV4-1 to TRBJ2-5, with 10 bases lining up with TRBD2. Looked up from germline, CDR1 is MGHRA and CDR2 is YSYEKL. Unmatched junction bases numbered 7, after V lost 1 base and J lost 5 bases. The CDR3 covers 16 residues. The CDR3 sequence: CASSQGLAGAWETQYF. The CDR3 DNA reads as TGCGCCAGCAGCCAAGGGCTAGCGGGAGCATGGGAGACCCAGTACTTC.

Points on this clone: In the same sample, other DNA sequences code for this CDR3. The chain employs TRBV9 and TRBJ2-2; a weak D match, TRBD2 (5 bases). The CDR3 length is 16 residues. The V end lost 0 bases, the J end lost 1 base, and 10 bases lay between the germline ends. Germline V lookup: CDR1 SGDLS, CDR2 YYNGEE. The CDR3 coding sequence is TGTGCCAGCAGCGTAGGTGCCGGGGTGAACACCGGGGAGCTGTTTTTT. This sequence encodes CASSVGAGVNTGELFF.

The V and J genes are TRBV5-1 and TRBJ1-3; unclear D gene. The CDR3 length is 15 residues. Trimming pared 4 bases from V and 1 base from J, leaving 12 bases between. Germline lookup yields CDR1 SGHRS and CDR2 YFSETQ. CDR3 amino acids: CASSPDGESGNTIYF. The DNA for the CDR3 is TGCGCCAGCAGCCCCGACGGAGAATCTGGAAACACCATATATTTT.

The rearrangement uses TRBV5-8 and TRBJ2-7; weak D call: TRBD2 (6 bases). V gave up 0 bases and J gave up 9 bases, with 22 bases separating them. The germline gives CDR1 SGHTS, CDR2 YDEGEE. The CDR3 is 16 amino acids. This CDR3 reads CASSLGGGVFTTRQYF. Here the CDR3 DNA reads TGTGCCAGCAGCTTGGGCGGCGGGGTATTTACTACGAGGCAGTACTTC. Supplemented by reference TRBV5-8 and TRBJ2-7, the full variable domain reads EAGVTQSPTHLIKTRGQQATLRCSPISGHTSVYWYQQALGLGLQFLLWYDEGEERNRGNFPPRFSGRQFPNYSSELNVNALELEDSALYLCASSLGGGVFTTRQYFGPGTRLTVT.

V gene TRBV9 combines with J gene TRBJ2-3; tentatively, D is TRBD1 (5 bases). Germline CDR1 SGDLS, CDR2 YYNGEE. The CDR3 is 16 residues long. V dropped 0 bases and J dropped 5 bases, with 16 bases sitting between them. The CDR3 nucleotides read TGTGCCAGCAGCGTAGGGGGTTCAGGGATAGAAGATACGCAGTATTTT. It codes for CASSVGGSGIEDTQYF. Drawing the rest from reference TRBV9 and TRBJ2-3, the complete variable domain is DSGVTQTPKHLITATGQRVTLRCSPRSGDLSVYWYQQSLDQGLQFLIQYYNGEERAKGNILERFSAQQFPDLHSELNLSSLELGDSALYFCASSVGGSGIEDTQYFGPGTRLTVL.

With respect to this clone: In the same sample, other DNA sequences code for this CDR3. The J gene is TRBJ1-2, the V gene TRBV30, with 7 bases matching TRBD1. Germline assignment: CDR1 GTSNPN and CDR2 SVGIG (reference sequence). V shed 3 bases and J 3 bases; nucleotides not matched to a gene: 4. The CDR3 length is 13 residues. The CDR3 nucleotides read TGTGCCTGGAGACAGGGGAGTGACTATGGCTACACCTTC. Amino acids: CAWRQGSDYGYTF.

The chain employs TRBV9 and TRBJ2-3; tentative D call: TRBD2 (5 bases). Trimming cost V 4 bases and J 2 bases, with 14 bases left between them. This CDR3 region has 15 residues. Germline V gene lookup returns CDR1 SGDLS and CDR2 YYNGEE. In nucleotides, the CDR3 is TGTGCCAGCAGCCCTGGGAGCCCTGCCACAGATACGCAGTATTTT. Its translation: CASSPGSPATDTQYF. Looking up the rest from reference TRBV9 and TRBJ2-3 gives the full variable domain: DSGVTQTPKHLITATGQRVTLRCSPRSGDLSVYWYQQSLDQGLQFLIQYYNGEERAKGNILERFSAQQFPDLHSELNLSSLELGDSALYFCASSPGSPATDTQYFGPGTRLTVL.

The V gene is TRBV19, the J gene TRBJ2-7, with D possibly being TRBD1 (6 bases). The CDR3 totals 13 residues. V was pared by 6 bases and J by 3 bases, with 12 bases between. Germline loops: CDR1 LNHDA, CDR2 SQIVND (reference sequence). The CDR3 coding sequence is TGTGCCAGTAGAAGGCAGGGGAACTACGAGCAGTACTTC. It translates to CASRRQGNYEQYF. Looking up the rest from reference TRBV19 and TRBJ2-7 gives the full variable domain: DGGITQSPKYLFRKEGQNVTLSCEQNLNHDAMYWYRQDPGQGLRLIYYSQIVNDFQKGDIAEGYSVSREKKESFPLTVTSAQKNPTAFYLCASRRQGNYEQYFGPGTRLTVT.

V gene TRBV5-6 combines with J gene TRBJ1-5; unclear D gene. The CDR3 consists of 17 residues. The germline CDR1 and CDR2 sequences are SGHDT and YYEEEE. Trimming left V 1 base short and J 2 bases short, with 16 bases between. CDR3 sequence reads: CASSLWVSIDGNQPQHF. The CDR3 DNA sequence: TGTGCCAGCAGCTTGTGGGTTTCCATTGATGGCAATCAGCCCCAGCATTTT.

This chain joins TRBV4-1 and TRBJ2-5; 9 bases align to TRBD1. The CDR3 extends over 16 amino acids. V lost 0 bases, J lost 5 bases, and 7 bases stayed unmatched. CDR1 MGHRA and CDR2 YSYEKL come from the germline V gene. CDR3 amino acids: CASSQELTGGVETQYF. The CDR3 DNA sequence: TGCGCCAGCAGCCAAGAGCTGACAGGGGGAGTGGAGACCCAGTACTTC.